At least ten counts were recorded for the clone carrying this T cell receptor (beta chain). The sample originates from a study of early T cells in non-severe SARS-CoV-2 infection. TCRdb redid the calling of the 5' RACE reads with MiXCR, one entry per CDR3 protein. Among 35,000 to 55,000 distinct CDR3 sequences listed, roughly 12% were seen once. Trimming shortened V by 6 bases and J by 3 bases, and 5 bases separated the two germline ends. Germline-derived CDR1 and CDR2 are SQVTM and ANQGSEA. This CDR3 has 10 amino acids. The sample was whole blood. This sequence originates from an adult who was a healthcare worker with PCR-confirmed SARS-CoV-2 infection or an uninfected control (not recorded which). The chain carries TRBV29-1 and TRBJ2-5; D is perhaps TRBD1 (5 bases). The CDR3 sequence: CSVGEETQYF. CDR3 nucleotides: TGCAGCGTAGGGGAAGAGACCCAGTACTTC.